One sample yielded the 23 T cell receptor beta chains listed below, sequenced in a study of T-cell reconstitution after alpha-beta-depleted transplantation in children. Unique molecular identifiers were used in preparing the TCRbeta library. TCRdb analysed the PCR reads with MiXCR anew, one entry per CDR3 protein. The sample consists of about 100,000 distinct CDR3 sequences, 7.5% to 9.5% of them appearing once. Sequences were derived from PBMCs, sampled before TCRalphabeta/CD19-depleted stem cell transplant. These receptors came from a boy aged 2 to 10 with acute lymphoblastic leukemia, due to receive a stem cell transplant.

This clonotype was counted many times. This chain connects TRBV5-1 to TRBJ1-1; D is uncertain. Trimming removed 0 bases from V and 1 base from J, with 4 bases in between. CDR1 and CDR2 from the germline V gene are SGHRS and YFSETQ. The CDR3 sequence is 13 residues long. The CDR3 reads CASSLGWNTEAFF. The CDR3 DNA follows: TGCGCCAGCAGCTTGGGGTGGAACACTGAAGCTTTCTTT.

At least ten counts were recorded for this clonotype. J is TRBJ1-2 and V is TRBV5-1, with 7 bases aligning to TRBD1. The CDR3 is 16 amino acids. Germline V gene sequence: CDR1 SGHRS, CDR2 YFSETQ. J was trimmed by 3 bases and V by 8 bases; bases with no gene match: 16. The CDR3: CASRFGSQGKDYGYTF. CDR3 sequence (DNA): TGCGCCAGTAGATTCGGCTCACAGGGGAAGGACTATGGCTACACCTTC.

This chain's CDR3 is CASSGQGHSQPQHF. CDR3 in DNA: TGTGCCAGCAGCGGGCAGGGTCACAGTCAGCCCCAGCATTTT. The gene calls are TRBV12-3 or TRBV12-4 and TRBJ1-5; possibly TRBD1 for D (5 bases). V gave up 6 bases and J gave up 6 bases, with 15 bases separating them. The CDR3 length is 14 residues.

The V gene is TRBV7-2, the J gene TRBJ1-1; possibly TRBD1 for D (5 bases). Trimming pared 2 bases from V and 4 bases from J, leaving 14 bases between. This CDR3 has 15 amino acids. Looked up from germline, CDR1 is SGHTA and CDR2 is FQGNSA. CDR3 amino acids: CASSLMWRGGTEAFF. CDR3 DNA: TGTGCCAGCAGCTTAATGTGGCGGGGGGGCACTGAAGCTTTCTTT. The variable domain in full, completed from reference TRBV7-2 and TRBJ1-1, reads GAGVSQSPSNKVTEKGKDVELRCDPISGHTALYWYRQSLGQGLEFLIYFQGNSAPDKSGLPSDRFSAERTGGSVSTLTIQRTQQEDSAVYLCASSLMWRGGTEAFFGQGTRLTVV.

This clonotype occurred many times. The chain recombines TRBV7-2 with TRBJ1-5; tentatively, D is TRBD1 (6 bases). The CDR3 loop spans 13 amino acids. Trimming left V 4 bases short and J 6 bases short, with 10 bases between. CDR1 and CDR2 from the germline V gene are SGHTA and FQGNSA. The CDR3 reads CASSSEGGQPQHF. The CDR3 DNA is TGTGCCAGCAGCTCGGAGGGGGGTCAGCCCCAGCATTTT.

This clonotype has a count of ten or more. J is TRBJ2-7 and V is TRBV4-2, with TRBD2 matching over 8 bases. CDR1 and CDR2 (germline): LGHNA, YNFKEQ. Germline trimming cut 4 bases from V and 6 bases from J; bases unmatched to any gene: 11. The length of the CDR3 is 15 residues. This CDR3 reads CASSPNYKRGLEQYF. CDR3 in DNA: TGTGCCAGCAGCCCGAACTATAAGCGGGGGCTCGAGCAGTACTTC.

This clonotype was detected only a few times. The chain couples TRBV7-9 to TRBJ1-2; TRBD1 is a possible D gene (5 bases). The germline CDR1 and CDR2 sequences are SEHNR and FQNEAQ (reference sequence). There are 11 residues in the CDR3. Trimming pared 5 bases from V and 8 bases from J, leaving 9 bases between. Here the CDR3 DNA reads TGTGCCAGCAGCCCACAGGAGGGCTACACCTTC. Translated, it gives CASSPQEGYTF.

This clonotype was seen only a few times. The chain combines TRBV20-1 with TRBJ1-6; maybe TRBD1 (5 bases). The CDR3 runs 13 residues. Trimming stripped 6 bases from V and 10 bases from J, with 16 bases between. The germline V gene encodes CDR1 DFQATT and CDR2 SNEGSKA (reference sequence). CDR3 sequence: CSARGEWESPLHF. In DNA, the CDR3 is TGCAGTGCGCGGGGGGAATGGGAATCACCCCTCCACTTT.

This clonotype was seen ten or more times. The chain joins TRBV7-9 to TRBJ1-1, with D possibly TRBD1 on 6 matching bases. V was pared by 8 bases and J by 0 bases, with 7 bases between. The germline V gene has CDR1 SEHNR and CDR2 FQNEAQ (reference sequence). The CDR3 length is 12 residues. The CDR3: CASGGLNTEAFF. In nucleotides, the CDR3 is TGTGCCAGCGGGGGGCTGAACACTGAAGCTTTCTTT.

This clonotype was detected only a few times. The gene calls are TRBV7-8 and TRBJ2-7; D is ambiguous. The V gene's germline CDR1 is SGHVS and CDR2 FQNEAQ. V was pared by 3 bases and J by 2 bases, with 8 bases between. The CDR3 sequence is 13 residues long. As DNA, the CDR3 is TGTGCCAGCAGCTTCGGCAGCACCTACGAGCAGTACTTC. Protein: CASSFGSTYEQYF.

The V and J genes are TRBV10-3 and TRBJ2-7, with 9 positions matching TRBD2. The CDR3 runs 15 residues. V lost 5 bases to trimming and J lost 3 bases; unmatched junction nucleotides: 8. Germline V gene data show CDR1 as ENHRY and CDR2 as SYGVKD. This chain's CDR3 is CAISWGLAGNYEQYF. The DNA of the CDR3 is TGTGCCATCAGTTGGGGGCTAGCGGGGAACTACGAGCAGTACTTC.

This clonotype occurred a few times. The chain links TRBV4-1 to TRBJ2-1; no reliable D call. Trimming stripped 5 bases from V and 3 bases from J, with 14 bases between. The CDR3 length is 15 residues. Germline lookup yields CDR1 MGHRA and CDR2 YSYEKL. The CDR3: CASSSSEAIYNEQFF. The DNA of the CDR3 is TGCGCCAGCAGCTCCAGCGAGGCCATCTACAATGAGCAGTTCTTC.

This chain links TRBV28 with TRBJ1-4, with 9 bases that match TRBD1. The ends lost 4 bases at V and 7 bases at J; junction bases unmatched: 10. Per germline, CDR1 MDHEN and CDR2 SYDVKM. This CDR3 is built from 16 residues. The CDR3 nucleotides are TGTGCCAGCAGTTGGATGGCGGGACAGGGCGCTGAAAAACTGTTTTTT. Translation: CASSWMAGQGAEKLFF.

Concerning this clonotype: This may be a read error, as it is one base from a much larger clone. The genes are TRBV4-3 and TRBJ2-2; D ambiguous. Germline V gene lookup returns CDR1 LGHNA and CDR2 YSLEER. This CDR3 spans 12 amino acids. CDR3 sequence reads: CVSSRGTGELFF. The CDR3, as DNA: TGCGTCAGCAGCCGCGGAACCGGGGAGCTGTTTTTT.

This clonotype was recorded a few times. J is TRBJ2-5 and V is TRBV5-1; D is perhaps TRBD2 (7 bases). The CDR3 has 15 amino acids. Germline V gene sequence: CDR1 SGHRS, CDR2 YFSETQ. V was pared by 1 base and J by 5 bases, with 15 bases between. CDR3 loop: CASSLRGGLGETQYF. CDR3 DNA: TGCGCCAGCAGCTTGAGGGGGGGCCTCGGGGAGACCCAGTACTTC.

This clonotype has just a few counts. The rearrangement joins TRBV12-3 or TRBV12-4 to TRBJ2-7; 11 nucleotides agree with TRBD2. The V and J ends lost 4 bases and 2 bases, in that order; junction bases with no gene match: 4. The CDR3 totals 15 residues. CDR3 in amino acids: CASSSLAGGAYEQYF. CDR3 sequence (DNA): TGTGCCAGCAGTTCTCTAGCGGGGGGAGCCTACGAGCAGTACTTC.

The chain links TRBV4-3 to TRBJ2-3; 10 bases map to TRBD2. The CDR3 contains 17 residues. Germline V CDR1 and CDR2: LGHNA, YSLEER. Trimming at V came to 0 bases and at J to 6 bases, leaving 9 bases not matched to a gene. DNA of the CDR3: TGCGCCAGCAGCCAAGATCGAGGGCTAGCGGGGGCCGATACGCAGTATTTT. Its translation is CASSQDRGLAGADTQYF.

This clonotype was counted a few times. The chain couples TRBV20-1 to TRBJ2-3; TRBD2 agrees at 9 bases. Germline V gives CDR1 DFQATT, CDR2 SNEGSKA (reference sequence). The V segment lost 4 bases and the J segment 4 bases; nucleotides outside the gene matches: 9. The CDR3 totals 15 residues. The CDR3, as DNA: TGCAGTGCTACCCTTTTTAGCGGGGGCGCAGATACGCAGTATTTT. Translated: CSATLFSGGADTQYF.

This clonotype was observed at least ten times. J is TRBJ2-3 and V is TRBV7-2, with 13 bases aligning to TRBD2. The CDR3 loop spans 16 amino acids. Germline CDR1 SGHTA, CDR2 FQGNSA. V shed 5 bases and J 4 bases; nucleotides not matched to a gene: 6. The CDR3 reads CASSPPGLAGADTQYF. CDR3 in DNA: TGTGCCAGCAGCCCACCCGGACTAGCGGGGGCAGATACGCAGTATTTT. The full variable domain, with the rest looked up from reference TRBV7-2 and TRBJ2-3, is GAGVSQSPSNKVTEKGKDVELRCDPISGHTALYWYRQSLGQGLEFLIYFQGNSAPDKSGLPSDRFSAERTGGSVSTLTIQRTQQEDSAVYLCASSPPGLAGADTQYFGPGTRLTVL.

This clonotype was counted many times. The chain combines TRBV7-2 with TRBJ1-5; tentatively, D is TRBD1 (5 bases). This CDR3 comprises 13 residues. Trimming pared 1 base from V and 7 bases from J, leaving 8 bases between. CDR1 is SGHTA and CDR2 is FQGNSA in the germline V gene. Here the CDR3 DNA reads TGTGCCAGCAGCTTAGGAGGGGTCCAGCCCCAGCATTTT. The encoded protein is CASSLGGVQPQHF. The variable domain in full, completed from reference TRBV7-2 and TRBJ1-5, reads GAGVSQSPSNKVTEKGKDVELRCDPISGHTALYWYRQSLGQGLEFLIYFQGNSAPDKSGLPSDRFSAERTGGSVSTLTIQRTQQEDSAVYLCASSLGGVQPQHFGDGTRLSIL.

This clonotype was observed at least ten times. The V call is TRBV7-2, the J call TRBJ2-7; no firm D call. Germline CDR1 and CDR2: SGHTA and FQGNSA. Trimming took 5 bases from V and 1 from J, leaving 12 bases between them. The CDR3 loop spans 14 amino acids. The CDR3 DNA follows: TGTGCCAGCAGCCCCCTTGTCATATCCTACGAGCAGTACTTC. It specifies CASSPLVISYEQYF.

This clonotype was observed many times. The CDR3 DNA reads TGTGCCAGCAGCTTGATTAACAATGAGCAGTTCTTC. Translated: CASSLINNEQFF. This chain joins TRBV5-6 and TRBJ2-1; D gene ambiguous. Germline CDR1 and CDR2: SGHDT and YYEEEE. Trimming pared 1 base from V and 5 bases from J, leaving 4 bases between. CDR3 size: 12 residues.

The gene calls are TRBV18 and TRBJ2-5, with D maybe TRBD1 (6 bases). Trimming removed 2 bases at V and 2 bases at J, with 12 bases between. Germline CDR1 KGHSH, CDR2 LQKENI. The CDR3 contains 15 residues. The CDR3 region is CASSPWAQGQETQYF. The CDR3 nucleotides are TGTGCCAGCTCACCATGGGCGCAGGGGCAAGAGACCCAGTACTTC.